The text below deals with one TCR beta chain. Its antigen is not known. Across several immunoSEQ plates, the genomic DNA of each subset was split evenly. Only in-frame clones appear in the TCRdb table, and some are missing; sequencing was by immunoSEQ multiplex PCR. The table has about 650,000 clones, 95% to 96% seen once. Naive CD8 cells lacked CD45RO, underwent positive selection for CCR7 and left out terminally differentiated effector memory CD45RA+ cells. This sample is drawn from a study of shared clonotypes between healthy human individuals. General study findings and limits: Naive CD4 clonotype sharing across four donors was approximately 5%.

This TCR came from a woman aged 25 to 39 in good health. Sequences were obtained from naive CD8+ T cells sorted from blood.

The chain's CDR3 is CATDRDPSRDEGEQFF. The CDR3 nucleotides read TGTGCCACTGACAGGGACCCTAGCCGTGATGAGGGTGAGCAGTTCTTC. The chain links TRBV28 to TRBJ2-1; 7 bases are shared with TRBD1. The CDR3 has 16 residues. J gave up 9 bases and V 10 bases, and 21 bases lay outside the gene matches. Germline CDR1 reads MDHEN; CDR2 reads SYDVKM.